These 3 T cell receptor beta chains were all obtained from the same sample, sequenced in a study of response to subunit inactivated influenza vaccine. TCRdb reprocessed the RT-PCR reads with MiXCR, giving one entry per CDR3 protein. The data show 200,000 to 250,000 distinct CDR3 sequences, 12% seen once. The sequenced sample was non-naive T cells sorted from PBMCs, obtained 14 days before vaccination. Source of these receptors: a man in his fifties who received an inactivated influenza vaccine.

This clonotype was recorded at least ten times. The V gene is TRBV6-1, the J gene TRBJ1-3; no definite D call. The germline V gene has CDR1 MNHNS and CDR2 SASEGT. Trimming shortened V by 7 bases and J by 0 bases, and 10 bases separated the two germline ends. The CDR3 runs 14 residues. The CDR3 coding sequence is TGTGCCAGCATGAGCCTGAGCTCTGGAAACACCATATATTTT. Translating it yields CASMSLSSGNTIYF.

The chain has TRBV28 and TRBJ2-7; TRBD1 is a possible D gene (6 bases). Trimming left V 5 bases short and J 2 bases short, with 13 bases between. CDR1 and CDR2 from the germline V gene are MDHEN and SYDVKM. The CDR3 is made up of 14 amino acids. CDR3 nucleotides: TGTGCCAGCAGTCCCGGGACAAAGCCCTACGAGCAGTACTTC. Protein sequence: CASSPGTKPYEQYF.

This clonotype has a handful of counts. The chain combines TRBV7-2 with TRBJ1-2; the match to TRBD1 covers 7 bases. The junction had 7 bases not matched to a gene; V was cut back by 5 bases and J by 4 bases. CDR1 is SGHTA, CDR2 FQGNSA, per germline. The CDR3 sequence is 14 residues long. The CDR3 loop reads CASSAQGQGYGYTF. DNA of the CDR3: TGTGCCAGCAGCGCACAGGGGCAAGGCTATGGCTACACCTTC.